This T cell receptor beta chain derives from a study of blood T cell repertoires in COVID-19. Study-wide background: Spain, Italy and the United States supplied samples that represented acute and convalescent COVID-19.

The CDR3 consists of 15 residues. V was pared by 6 bases and J by 2 bases, with 14 bases between. Per germline, CDR1 LGHDT and CDR2 YNNKEL (reference sequence). Seattle-derived patients entered the study during active infection and were followed longitudinally. The assay was immunoSEQ multiplex PCR, and TCRdb's table has in-frame clones only and misses some. The sample consists of 250,000 to 350,000 clones, about 81% of them appearing once. The receptor comes from a human donor with COVID-19, enrolled during active disease. The donor label of this sample is uncertain. The chain couples TRBV3-1 (or the pseudogene TRBV3-2) to TRBJ2-1, with D hard to call. What was sequenced was peripheral blood. The CDR3 here is CASSREASAYNEQFF. CDR3 DNA sequence: TGTGCCAGCAGTCGCGAGGCGTCCGCCTACAATGAGCAGTTCTTC.